This T cell receptor (beta chain) stems from a study of sequential checkpoint blockade in melanoma. As for treatment: randomized to nivolumab then ipilimumab (arm A) or the reverse (arm B). Patients had received no earlier DNA-damaging chemotherapy. From thawed PBMCs, live CD3+CD8+ cells negative for CD19 and CD56 were sorted. Germline V gene sequence: CDR1 SGHTA, CDR2 FQGNSA. The CDR3 extends over 15 amino acids. Trimming left V 1 base short and J 0 bases short, with 7 bases between. Produced via immunoSEQ multiplex PCR; TCRdb's table is partial and in-frame only. The sample has about 8,400 clones; 90% are singletons.

The sequence was collected from a human donor with melanoma. The chain joins TRBV7-2 to TRBJ2-1; D remains unclear. The starting material was CD8+ T cells sorted from blood (inferred from file names), obtained from a patient given nivolumab and ipilimumab in sequence. In nucleotides, the CDR3 is TGTGCCAGCAGCTTAGACTTGAGCTCCTACAATGAGCAGTTCTTC. Translating gives CASSLDLSSYNEQFF.